These T cell receptor beta chains were read from a single sample in a study of T cells in Graves' hyperthyroidism and ophthalmopathy. In TCRdb, the multiplex PCR reads were re-called with MiXCR into one record per CDR3 protein. Seen here are some 770,000 distinct CDR3 sequences, 16% observed once, and the top ten hold approximately 8.4%. The specimen sequenced was blood. These receptors originate from a man younger than 35 with Graves' hyperthyroidism. CDR3s include the opening cysteine and the closing phenylalanine or tryptophan. Fields, in order: CDR3 protein, CDR3 DNA, D gene, J gene, clone size, V gene, CDR3 length. A D gene is named only where the DNA matches it firmly. Size is stated for part of the rows, as once, few or many counts, or as a class when the clone is expanded.

CASSPQTDEQYF TGTGCCAGCAGCCCCCAAACCGACGAGCAGTACTTC - TRBJ2-7 - TRBV3-1 12
CSATPGPDYEQYF TGCAGTGCTACCCCGGGACCGGACTACGAGCAGTACTTC - TRBJ2-7 - TRBV20-1 13
CASSDAGTSGFYYSYEQYF TGTGCCAGCAGTGATGCCGGGACTAGCGGGTTTTACTACTCCTACGAGCAGTACTTC TRBD2 TRBJ2-7 - TRBV27 19
CASSSGPLGAQYF TGTGCCAGCAGCTCTGGCCCCCTGGGGGCCCAGTACTTC - TRBJ2-5 - TRBV11-3 13
CASSQGFEGRETQYF TGTGCCAGCAGCCAAGGGTTTGAGGGTCGGGAGACCCAGTACTTC - TRBJ2-5 many TRBV3-1 15
CASSGLIYEQYF TGTGCCAGCAGTGGCCTTATCTACGAGCAGTACTTC - TRBJ2-7 many TRBV2 12
CASCASGNSYNEQFF TGTGCCAGCTGCGCTAGCGGGAACTCCTACAATGAGCAGTTCTTC TRBD2 TRBJ2-1 many TRBV7-8 15
CASSSTNDRAGETQYF TGTGCCAGCAGCTCCACAAATGACAGGGCAGGAGAGACCCAGTACTTC TRBD1 TRBJ2-5 few TRBV7-9 16
CAISEERISPYEQYF TGTGCCATCAGTGAGGAACGGATAAGCCCCTACGAGCAGTACTTC - TRBJ2-7 - TRBV10-3 15
CATSDPGQDPGGYNEQFF TGTGCCACCAGTGATCCGGGACAGGACCCGGGAGGGTACAATGAGCAGTTCTTC - TRBJ2-1 - TRBV24-1 18
CSVEEAKMPYEQYF TGCAGCGTTGAAGAGGCCAAAATGCCCTACGAGCAGTACTTC - TRBJ2-7 many TRBV29-1 14
CAWSGVYEQYF TGTGCCTGGAGCGGGGTTTACGAGCAGTACTTC - TRBJ2-7 - TRBV30 11
CASNSAGRRTNYGYTF TGTGCCAGCAACTCAGCGGGACGGCGAACTAACTATGGCTACACCTTC - TRBJ1-2 many TRBV2 16
CAGSPRANYGYTF TGTGCCGGCAGTCCTCGTGCTAACTATGGCTACACCTTC - TRBJ1-2 - TRBV12-3/TRBV12-4 13
CARSSATSTEAFF TGTGCCCGCAGCTCGGCTACTTCGACTGAAGCTTTCTTT - TRBJ1-1 - TRBV7-3 13